This TCR beta chain appears in the sequencing data of a study of shared clonotypes between healthy human individuals. This CDR3 is built from 13 residues. The V and J ends lost 9 bases and 8 bases respectively, with 16 bases between them. The germline CDR1 and CDR2 sequences are MDHEN and SYDVKM. Assay used: immunoSEQ multiplex PCR; TCRdb lists only in-frame clones, some missing. The sample has roughly 1,600,000 clones; approximately 98.5% are singletons. The clonotype was recovered from a man in his thirties or forties in good health. The source material was naive CD4+ T cells sorted from blood. Subset: CD45RA+ positively selected. This sequence joins TRBV28 and TRBJ1-4; perhaps TRBD1 as D (5 bases). CDR3 nucleotide sequence: TGTGCCAGTTCGGAGGGGATCGAAGAAAAACTGTTTTTT. Amino acid sequence: CASSEGIEEKLFF.